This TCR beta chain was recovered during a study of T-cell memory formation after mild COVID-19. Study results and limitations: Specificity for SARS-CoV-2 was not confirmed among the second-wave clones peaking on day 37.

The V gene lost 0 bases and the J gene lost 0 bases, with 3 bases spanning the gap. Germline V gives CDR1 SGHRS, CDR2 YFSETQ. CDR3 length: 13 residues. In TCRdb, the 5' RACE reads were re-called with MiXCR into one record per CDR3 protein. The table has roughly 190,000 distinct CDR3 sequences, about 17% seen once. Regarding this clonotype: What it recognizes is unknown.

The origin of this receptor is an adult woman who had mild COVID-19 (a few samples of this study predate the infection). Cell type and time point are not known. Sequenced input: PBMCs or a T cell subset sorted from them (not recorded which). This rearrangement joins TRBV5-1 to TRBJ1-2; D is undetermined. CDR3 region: CASSLDANYGYTF. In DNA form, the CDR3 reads TGCGCCAGCAGCTTGGACGCTAACTATGGCTACACCTTC.